The TCR beta chain under discussion was sequenced for a study of OX40 agonist ivuxolimab in advanced cancers. The overall study: Patients were around 83% male with ages roughly 23 to 85, mean approximately 58. Three patients showed partial responses: one hepatocellular carcinoma and two cutaneous melanoma cases.

To note about this clone: Antigen: not known.

The V end lost 5 bases, the J end lost 0 bases, and 8 bases lay between the germline ends. Per germline, CDR1 MNHEY and CDR2 SMNVEV (reference sequence). The CDR3 sequence is 13 residues long. Sequenced by immunoSEQ multiplex PCR; TCRdb stores in-frame clones only, minus some. The table lists about 80,000 clones, approximately 79% of them singletons, with 5.5% to 8.5% in the top ten. Patients had blood sampled at baseline and again on cycle 4 day 1 and cycle 7 day 1. Study-level points and caveats: CD4+ T cells averaged fewer expanded clones than CD8+ T cells.

The specimen comprised CD4+ or CD8+ T cells sorted from blood, sampled in a trial of the OX40 agonist ivuxolimab. The rearrangement joins TRBV27 to TRBJ2-7, with D possibly TRBD2 on 6 matching bases. The TCR was taken from an adult with an advanced solid tumor such as melanoma, head and neck, liver or kidney cancer. The DNA of the CDR3 is TGTGCCAGCAGTACGGGACTCTCCTACGAGCAGTACTTC. Protein sequence: CASSTGLSYEQYF.